The present T cell receptor (beta chain) was sequenced within a study of CD8 T cell repertoires and HIV-1 epitope variants. The protocol was immunoSEQ multiplex PCR, while the TCRdb copy is restricted to in-frame clones and leaves out a portion. The sample lists about 90,000 clones, 74% occurring once. CDR3 size: 14 residues. The germline V gene encodes CDR1 SGHNT and CDR2 YYREEE (reference sequence). Deletions cut 1 base from V and 4 bases from J, with 12 bases between. This clone appeared a few times. The chain has TRBV5-4 and TRBJ2-7, with no clear D. The sequenced sample consisted of uncultured baseline CD8+ T cells from peripheral blood mononuclear cells (PBMCs). The TCR sequence derives from a male donor with HIV. CDR3 bases: TGTGCCAGCAGCTTGTCCCAGCTGAGTTACGAGCAGTACTTC. Translated, it gives CASSLSQLSYEQYF.